These 21 T cell receptor beta chains were sequenced from one sample in a study of T cells after yellow fever vaccination (dated by TCRdb to the late 2010s). Library method: 5' RACE. The instrument was an Illumina NovaSeq 6000. The public reads were run again by TCRdb, first through fastp at Q25 and then through MiXCR, and only productive beta chains were kept. Entries are consolidated by CDR3 protein sequence, retaining the most common genes and DNA. This sample lists some 390,000 distinct CDR3 sequences; 18% were detected once. The ten most abundant clones make up over 15% of the sample. Interpreted using the paper, the treatment or condition label stands for: live attenuated yellow fever vaccine strain. Here the sequenced sample was PBMCs, taken before the yellow fever booster vaccination. All receptors derive from a young man who received the YFV17D yellow fever vaccine.

The table lists this clonotype with a few counts. V and J are TRBV12-5 and TRBJ2-5; TRBD1 is a possible D gene (6 bases). Germline CDR1 reads LGHNT; CDR2 reads FRNRAP. The CDR3 covers 12 residues. The V end lost 7 bases, the J end lost 5 bases, and 11 bases lay between the germline ends. The CDR3 here is CASALTGETQYF. As DNA, the CDR3 is TGTGCTAGTGCCCTCACAGGGGAGACCCAGTACTTC.

The rearrangement joins TRBV20-1 to TRBJ2-5, with 10 nucleotides matching TRBD2. Germline CDR1 reads DFQATT; CDR2 reads SNEGSKA (reference sequence). Trimming cost V 1 base and J 5 bases; bases outside gene matches: 16. The CDR3 runs to 18 residues. The CDR3 loop reads CSARGLNLAGGQPETQYF. The DNA of the CDR3 is TGCAGTGCTAGAGGCCTCAATTTAGCGGGGGGCCAACCGGAGACCCAGTACTTC.

V and J are TRBV3-1 and TRBJ2-7; tentatively, D is TRBD1 (5 bases). V lost 4 bases and J lost 1, with 11 bases in between. This CDR3 spans 14 amino acids. Germline values: CDR1 LGHDT, CDR2 YNNKEL (reference sequence). The CDR3 nucleotides read TGTGCCAGCAGCCCCCGTCGACAGTCCTACGAGCAGTACTTC. This translates into CASSPRRQSYEQYF.

This clonotype showed up just a few times. The rearrangement uses TRBV5-4 and TRBJ2-7, with 13 bases fitting TRBD2. With V trimmed by 4 bases and J by 5 bases, 15 bases remained unmatched. CDR1 and CDR2 (germline): SGHNT, YYREEE (reference sequence). This CDR3 spans 18 amino acids. The CDR3 loop is CASSPGSLAGGTPDEQYF. CDR3 nucleotides: TGTGCCAGCAGCCCAGGCTCACTAGCGGGGGGGACCCCCGACGAGCAGTACTTC.

The V call is TRBV6-2 or TRBV6-3, the J call TRBJ2-7; D may be TRBD1 (6 bases). The germline V and J ends were trimmed by 10 bases and 6 bases, with 19 bases remaining between them. CDR3 length: 13 amino acids. Germline V gives CDR1 MNHEY, CDR2 SVGEGT. The chain's CDR3 is CATTDSVAFEQYF. In DNA form, the CDR3 reads TGTGCCACCACGGACAGCGTTGCATTCGAGCAGTACTTC.

This clonotype was detected only a few times. The chain couples TRBV27 to TRBJ1-1, with 7 bases aligning to TRBD1. The CDR3 loop spans 14 amino acids. The V gene end was trimmed by 5 bases and the J gene end by 4 bases; junction bases not matched to a gene: 7. The germline V gene encodes CDR1 MNHEY and CDR2 SMNVEV (reference sequence). The CDR3 region is CASSLNSGGTEAFF. In DNA, the CDR3 is TGTGCCAGCAGTCTAAATTCAGGGGGCACTGAAGCTTTCTTT.

This clonotype was found a few times. The chain is built from TRBV27 and TRBJ2-4, with TRBD1 matching over 7 bases. This CDR3 is built from 13 residues. Germline-derived CDR1 and CDR2 are MNHEY and SMNVEV (reference sequence). V was pared by 5 bases and J by 15 bases, with 13 bases of the junction left unmatched. CDR3 loop: CASSPYPGQRRYF. The CDR3 DNA follows: TGTGCCAGCAGTCCGTACCCGGGACAGCGCAGGTACTTC.

The rearrangement links TRBV7-3 to TRBJ2-2; 10 bases align to TRBD1. The CDR3 runs to 17 residues. The V and J ends lost 5 bases and 6 bases, in that order; junction bases with no gene match: 12. The germline V gene encodes CDR1 SGHTA and CDR2 FQGTGA. This CDR3 is CASSRLTGTGVAGELFF. The DNA of the CDR3 is TGTGCCAGCAGCCGACTGACCGGGACAGGGGTGGCCGGGGAGCTGTTTTTT.

CDR3 sequence reads: CASSQELGDSSGQYF. The CDR3, as DNA: TGTGCCAGCAGCCAAGAACTAGGGGACAGTAGCGGCCAGTACTTC. J is TRBJ2-5 and V is TRBV4-2; perhaps TRBD1 as D (7 bases). Germline V gene data show CDR1 as LGHNA and CDR2 as YNFKEQ. Between the trimmed V and J ends, which lost 0 bases and 10 bases, there was a span of 18 bases. CDR3 length equals 15 residues.

The chain links TRBV29-1 to TRBJ2-3; D is unclear. The CDR3 spans 13 residues. Deletions cut 0 bases from V and 2 bases from J, with 6 bases between. Germline V gives CDR1 SQVTM, CDR2 ANQGSEA. The CDR3 loop is CSVEERPTDTQYF. The CDR3 DNA is TGCAGCGTTGAAGAACGGCCCACAGATACGCAGTATTTT.

The sample holds a few counts of this clonotype. V is TRBV6-2 or TRBV6-3 and J is TRBJ2-1; D perhaps matches TRBD2 (5 bases). The CDR3 runs 15 residues. CDR1 and CDR2 from the germline V gene are MNHEY and SVGEGT. Trimming shortened V by 2 bases and J by 7 bases, and 15 bases separated the two germline ends. CDR3 nucleotide sequence: TGTGCCAGCAGTTACGAGCGGACCCCCTCAAATGAGCAGTTCTTC. This sequence encodes CASSYERTPSNEQFF.

This sequence joins TRBV10-3 and TRBJ2-2, with D perhaps TRBD1 or TRBD2 (6 bases each). V shed 8 bases and J shed 8 bases, with 12 bases lying between them. The germline gives CDR1 ENHRY, CDR2 SYGVKD. The length of the CDR3 is 12 residues. CDR3 loop: CAIGGGRGELFF. The CDR3 nucleotides are TGTGCCATCGGAGGGGGGCGAGGGGAGCTGTTTTTT.

The chain couples TRBV20-1 to TRBJ2-3, with D uncertain. From germline, CDR1 is DFQATT and CDR2 SNEGSKA (reference sequence). V was cut by 2 bases and J by 0 bases, with 9 bases left in between. The length of the CDR3 is 14 residues. Here the CDR3 reads CSARRPTSTDTQYF. The DNA of the CDR3 is TGCAGTGCTAGACGCCCGACTAGCACAGATACGCAGTATTTT.

This sequence joins TRBV7-8 and TRBJ2-5; TRBD1 matches 8 bases. This CDR3 has 16 amino acids. The germline V gene has CDR1 SGHVS and CDR2 FQNEAQ. V lost 1 base to trimming and J lost 5 bases; unmatched junction nucleotides: 9. CDR3 sequence: CASSLGGQGLRETQYF. The CDR3 nucleotides are TGTGCCAGCAGCTTAGGCGGACAGGGACTGAGGGAGACCCAGTACTTC.

The chain couples TRBV6-5 to TRBJ1-3; the D gene is possibly TRBD1 (5 bases). The CDR3 runs to 16 residues. Germline lookup yields CDR1 MNHEY and CDR2 SVGAGI. V was trimmed by 2 bases and J by 3 bases, leaving 14 bases between them. CDR3 loop: CASSYSLGLGGNTIYF. The DNA for the CDR3 is TGTGCCAGCAGTTACAGCCTGGGACTCGGTGGAAACACCATATATTTT.

This rearrangement joins TRBV7-2 to TRBJ2-3; 9 nucleotides align to TRBD2. The CDR3 is 17 residues long. J was trimmed by 6 bases and V by 5 bases; bases with no gene match: 15. From germline, CDR1 is SGHTA and CDR2 FQGNSA. CDR3 DNA sequence: TGTGCCAGCAGCCCCCAATTTGGACTAGCGAAATGGGATACGCAGTATTTT. Protein: CASSPQFGLAKWDTQYF.

The chain joins TRBV5-1 to TRBJ2-7, with 8 nucleotides matching TRBD1. V lost 4 bases to trimming and J lost 4 bases; unmatched junction nucleotides: 13. This CDR3 has 16 residues. The germline V gene encodes CDR1 SGHRS and CDR2 YFSETQ. CDR3 amino acids: CASSLDRGEGMYEQYF. CDR3 coding DNA: TGCGCCAGCAGCCTCGACAGGGGTGAGGGCATGTACGAGCAGTACTTC.

This clonotype was detected a few times. V and J are TRBV27 and TRBJ1-2; the D gene is possibly TRBD1 (6 bases). Germline-derived CDR1 and CDR2 are MNHEY and SMNVEV (reference sequence). The CDR3 totals 15 residues. V gave up 6 bases and J gave up 4 bases, with 18 bases separating them. CDR3 sequence: CASSFFGGGGYGYTF. The CDR3 bases are TGTGCCAGCAGCTTTTTTGGGGGGGGCGGCTATGGCTACACCTTC.

This clonotype came up a few times. V gene TRBV6-2 or TRBV6-3 combines with J gene TRBJ2-5; 10 nucleotides match TRBD2. Germline CDR1 is MNHEY and CDR2 is SVGEGT. The CDR3 runs to 14 residues. V lost 6 bases, J lost 5 bases, and 6 bases stayed unmatched. The CDR3 loop is CASRLTSGSETQYF. CDR3 coding DNA: TGTGCCAGCAGGCTGACTAGCGGGTCGGAGACCCAGTACTTC.

The chain has TRBV12-3 or TRBV12-4 and TRBJ2-7; D is possibly TRBD2 (6 bases). This CDR3 is 14 amino acids long. V dropped 6 bases and J dropped 3 bases, with 15 bases sitting between them. Written as DNA, the CDR3 is TGTGCCAGCAGCACGGGACTCTTAATCTACGAGCAGTACTTC. Translating gives CASSTGLLIYEQYF.

There are a few counts of this clonotype. V usage is TRBV20-1 and J usage is TRBJ2-3, with TRBD1 as a possible D gene (5 bases). The ends were cut back, 5 bases at V and 2 bases at J, with 14 bases in the middle. The CDR3 loop spans 14 amino acids. From germline, CDR1 is DFQATT and CDR2 SNEGSKA (reference sequence). DNA for the CDR3: TGCAGTGCTCGACCCAGGGCAAACACAGATACGCAGTATTTT. Amino acids: CSARPRANTDTQYF.